What follows are 17 T cell receptor beta chains derived from one specimen sequenced in a study of CD8 T cells in ankylosing spondylitis (dated by TCRdb to the late 2010s). On the study overall, not on this receptor specifically: Blood from ankylosing spondylitis patients appeared to be characterized by a TCR beta motif composed of about eight highly homologous amino acid variants.

These receptors are not linked to any known antigen. The protocol used for the library was 5' RACE. The listed sequencing device is Illumina HiSeq 2500. TCRdb cleaned the public reads at Q25 with fastp, built clones with MiXCR and kept in-frame beta chains. Every distinct CDR3 protein forms one entry, paired with its most common genes and DNA. The sample data list roughly 350,000 distinct CDR3 sequences, and around 7.6% of these were observed just once. About 15% of the sample is taken by the ten largest. The sequenced sample consisted of blood, either unsorted or a sorted T cell fraction (not recorded which). The source of these receptors is a male donor with ankylosing spondylitis.

This clonotype was counted between two and nine times. The chain recombines TRBV5-1 with TRBJ2-3; D is unclear. V was clipped by 0 bases and J by 3 bases, with 11 bases between them. The CDR3 has 15 amino acids. Germline CDR1 and CDR2: SGHRS and YFSETQ. CDR3 sequence reads: CASSLDVRMTDTQYF. CDR3 sequence (DNA): TGCGCCAGCAGCTTGGATGTCCGTATGACAGATACGCAGTATTTT.

The rearrangement uses TRBV3-1 and TRBJ1-4, with D possibly being TRBD1 (5 bases). This CDR3 region has 14 residues. V gave up 3 bases and J gave up 8 bases, with 13 bases separating them. Germline values: CDR1 LGHDT, CDR2 YNNKEL (reference sequence). The CDR3 here is CASSQGGTREKLFF. CDR3 nucleotides: TGTGCCAGCAGCCAGGGCGGGACTCGGGAAAAACTGTTTTTT.

The chain couples TRBV4-2 to TRBJ1-4, with TRBD1 as a possible D gene (6 bases). The germline V gene encodes CDR1 LGHNA and CDR2 YNFKEQ. Trimming left V 3 bases short and J 8 bases short, with 22 bases between. The CDR3 has 17 amino acids. The CDR3 protein is CASSHGRGGAPDEKLFF. The CDR3 coding sequence is TGTGCCAGCAGCCATGGGCGGGGGGGCGCACCCGACGAAAAACTGTTTTTT.

V is TRBV5-1 and J is TRBJ2-7; 7 nucleotides agree with TRBD2. The V gene end was trimmed by 0 bases and the J gene end by 5 bases; junction bases not matched to a gene: 2. The CDR3 runs 13 residues. Germline V gene lookup returns CDR1 SGHRS and CDR2 YFSETQ. The CDR3, as DNA: TGCGCCAGCAGCTTGGCCCGGGGGGACGAGCAGTACTTC. The encoded protein is CASSLARGDEQYF.

This clonotype has ten or more counts. The chain recombines TRBV6-5 with TRBJ1-5; no clear D gene. Trimming cost V 0 bases and J 7 bases, with 10 bases left between them. From germline, CDR1 is MNHEY and CDR2 SVGAGI. This CDR3 has 14 residues. CDR3 amino acids: CASSYSTGGQPQHF. In nucleotides, the CDR3 is TGTGCCAGCAGTTACTCGACGGGTGGGCAGCCCCAGCATTTT.

In this sample, this clonotype turned up a few times. The chain employs TRBV12-3 or TRBV12-4 and TRBJ2-1, with TRBD2 matching over 14 bases. The CDR3 length is 15 residues. V lost 3 bases to trimming and J lost 10 bases; unmatched junction nucleotides: 5. CDR3 sequence: CASSLGLAGVEEQFF. CDR3 in DNA: TGTGCCAGCAGTTTGGGACTAGCGGGAGTAGAGGAGCAGTTCTTC.

The chain uses TRBV20-1 and TRBJ2-1; no reliable D call. The CDR3 consists of 14 residues. CDR1 is DFQATT and CDR2 is SNEGSKA in the germline V gene (reference sequence). The CDR3 DNA follows: TGCAGCGGCACGCGTACCGAGCTAGGACCTGAGCAGTTCTTC. It codes for CSGTRTELGPEQFF.

The rearrangement links TRBV5-1 to TRBJ1-3, with D hard to call. V shed 0 bases and J shed 2 bases, with 9 bases lying between them. This CDR3 is built from 15 residues. Per the germline V gene, CDR1 is SGHRS and CDR2 is YFSETQ. CDR3 region: CASSLAGPTGNTIYF. The CDR3 nucleotides read TGCGCCAGCAGCTTGGCAGGCCCGACTGGAAACACCATATATTTT.

The chain links TRBV7-9 to TRBJ2-3; TRBD1 or TRBD2 may be the D gene (5 bases each). This CDR3 spans 12 amino acids. V lost 6 bases, J lost 9 bases, and 13 bases lay in between. The germline V gene encodes CDR1 SEHNR and CDR2 FQNEAQ (reference sequence). CDR3 region: CASRPGADTQYF. The CDR3 bases are TGTGCCAGCAGACCCGGGGCCGACACGCAGTATTTT. Full variable domain (missing parts from reference TRBV7-9 and TRBJ2-3): DTGVSQNPRHKITKRGQNVTFRCDPISEHNRLYWYRQTLGQGPEFLTYFQNEAQLEKSRLLSDRFSAERPKGSFSTLEIQRTEQGDSAMYLCASRPGADTQYFGPGTRLTVL.

This clonotype was seen a handful of times. V gene TRBV20-1 combines with J gene TRBJ2-6, with a possible D match to TRBD2 (6 bases). Germline lookup yields CDR1 DFQATT and CDR2 SNEGSKA (reference sequence). V was pared by 0 bases and J by 4 bases, with 19 bases between. The CDR3 consists of 18 residues. The CDR3 loop reads CSAREPDYRRQGANVLTF. The CDR3 bases are TGCAGTGCTAGAGAGCCGGACTATCGGAGACAGGGGGCCAACGTCCTGACTTTC.

This clonotype was detected ten times or more. The chain links TRBV3-1 to TRBJ2-1; D is perhaps TRBD2 (6 bases). The CDR3 totals 16 residues. Trimming left V 4 bases short and J 3 bases short, with 16 bases between. Germline-derived CDR1 and CDR2 are LGHDT and YNNKEL (reference sequence). DNA for the CDR3: TGTGCCAGCAGCCGACCGCGGGGCAGTTACTACAATGAGCAGTTCTTC. It encodes CASSRPRGSYYNEQFF.

The V call is TRBV7-8, the J call TRBJ2-5, with D perhaps matching TRBD1 or TRBD2 (5 bases each). The CDR3 runs 17 residues. Looked up from germline, CDR1 is SGHVS and CDR2 is FQNEAQ. The germline V and J ends were trimmed by 5 bases and 5 bases, with 24 bases remaining between them. For the CDR3, the DNA is TGTGCCAGCAGCCGCATGCCCCGGGACGCGGCCTGGGAGACCCAGTACTTC. It is translated as CASSRMPRDAAWETQYF.

This clonotype was detected ten times or more. The V call is TRBV3-1, the J call TRBJ1-1, with D maybe TRBD1 (5 bases). The CDR3 extends over 19 amino acids. Germline assignment: CDR1 LGHDT and CDR2 YNNKEL (reference sequence). V was pared by 1 base and J by 0 bases, with 21 bases between. The CDR3 reads CASSQGLSWGVFMNTEAFF. In nucleotides, the CDR3 is TGTGCCAGCAGCCAAGGCTTATCTTGGGGGGTTTTTATGAACACTGAAGCTTTCTTT.

V usage is TRBV3-1 and J usage is TRBJ2-7; D is unresolved. This CDR3 has 16 amino acids. V was pared by 5 bases and J by 0 bases, with 17 bases between. Germline loops: CDR1 LGHDT, CDR2 YNNKEL (reference sequence). The CDR3 region is CASSDGLDAASYEQYF. CDR3 sequence (DNA): TGTGCCAGCAGCGATGGGCTCGACGCTGCCTCCTACGAGCAGTACTTC.

The rearrangement joins TRBV20-1 to TRBJ1-6; tentative D call: TRBD1 (5 bases). Germline lookup yields CDR1 DFQATT and CDR2 SNEGSKA (reference sequence). Trimming shortened V by 0 bases and J by 0 bases, and 18 bases separated the two germline ends. The CDR3 contains 19 residues. The CDR3 sequence: CSARDDRRQASSYNSPLHF. The CDR3 nucleotides read TGCAGTGCTAGAGATGACAGAAGGCAGGCGAGCTCCTATAATTCACCCCTCCACTTT.

Turning to this clonotype: This may come from a read error, since a much larger clone is one base off. The chain carries TRBV12-3 or TRBV12-4 and TRBJ1-3; unclear D gene. The CDR3 runs to 11 residues. The V end lost 6 bases, the J end lost 6 bases, and 6 bases lay between the germline ends. The CDR3 DNA reads as TGTGCCAGCAGCCTCGCAAACACCATATATTTT. Residues: CASSLANTIYF.

The rearrangement joins TRBV9 to TRBJ2-7; D not certain. Germline CDR1 SGDLS, CDR2 YYNGEE. The germline V and J ends were trimmed by 0 bases and 1 base, with 8 bases remaining between them. CDR3 length: 14 amino acids. Here the CDR3 DNA reads TGTGCCAGCAGCGTAGACAGCGAATCCTACGAGCAGTACTTC. It encodes CASSVDSESYEQYF.